A single sample gave rise to the 28 T cell receptor beta chains below, sequenced in a study of T-cell memory formation after mild COVID-19. A single record per CDR3 protein comes from TCRdb applying MiXCR to the 5' RACE reads. The profile shows hundreds of thousands of distinct CDR3 sequences, 15% to 20% of them singletons. Material for sequencing was PBMCs or a T cell subset sorted from them (not recorded which). The source of these receptors is a man aged 18 to 30 who had mild COVID-19 (a few samples of this study predate the infection). Cell type and time point are not known.

The CDR3 nucleotides are TGTGCCAGCAGTTACTCGGCAGCCAATGAGCAGTTCTTC. Translated: CASSYSAANEQFF. This chain connects TRBV6-2 or TRBV6-3 to TRBJ2-1; no clear D gene. Trimming shortened V by 0 bases and J by 6 bases, and 6 bases separated the two germline ends. The CDR3 extends over 13 amino acids. Germline-derived CDR1 and CDR2 are MNHEY and SVGEGT.

CDR3 DNA sequence: TGTGCCAGTAGTACCCGACCCATTCTGGATGAGCAGTTCTTC. This encodes CASSTRPILDEQFF. The rearrangement joins TRBV19 to TRBJ2-1, with D unresolved. Germline V lookup: CDR1 LNHDA, CDR2 SQIVND (reference sequence). This CDR3 contains 14 residues. The V end was cut by 4 bases, the J end by 8 bases, with 15 bases between.

J is TRBJ1-2 and V is TRBV5-1; 7 bases match TRBD1. Germline values: CDR1 SGHRS, CDR2 YFSETQ. The CDR3 length is 14 residues. After removal of 2 bases from V and 5 bases from J, the junction contained 6 bases not matched to a gene. CDR3 bases: TGCGCCAGCAGCTTACGGGACAGAGTTTATGGCTACACCTTC. Translation: CASSLRDRVYGYTF.

This chain links TRBV7-9 with TRBJ1-5; D ambiguous. CDR1 is SEHNR, CDR2 FQNEAQ, per germline (reference sequence). There are 12 residues in the CDR3. V dropped 2 bases and J dropped 6 bases, with 5 bases sitting between them. The CDR3: CASSLWGQPQHF. DNA of the CDR3: TGTGCCAGCAGCTTATGGGGTCAGCCCCAGCATTTT.

This clonotype was detected a few times. The chain combines TRBV6-5 with TRBJ2-1; 8 bases are shared with TRBD2. J was trimmed by 3 bases and V by 0 bases; bases with no gene match: 1. There are 15 residues in the CDR3. Germline lookup yields CDR1 MNHEY and CDR2 SVGAGI. The CDR3 DNA sequence: TGTGCCAGCAGTTACTCGAGCGGGGGCTACAATGAGCAGTTCTTC. Its translation: CASSYSSGGYNEQFF.

The chain combines TRBV7-8 with TRBJ2-7; no definite D call. CDR3 length: 13 residues. Trimming cost V 0 bases and J 4 bases, with 7 bases left between them. Per the germline V gene, CDR1 is SGHVS and CDR2 is FQNEAQ. The CDR3: CASSLAILYEQYF. CDR3 bases: TGTGCCAGCAGCTTAGCGATTTTGTACGAGCAGTACTTC.

In its sample, this clonotype was seen many times. V usage is TRBV4-3 and J usage is TRBJ1-4, with 11 positions matching TRBD1. CDR1 and CDR2 from the germline V gene are LGHNA and YSLEER. This CDR3 contains 16 residues. Unmatched junction bases numbered 7, after V lost 3 bases and J lost 7 bases. The CDR3 DNA reads as TGCGCCAGCAGCCAGGATCCGGGACAGGGGGGTGAAAAACTGTTTTTT. Amino acid sequence: CASSQDPGQGGEKLFF.

The J gene is TRBJ1-2, the V gene TRBV5-1; D may be TRBD1 (5 bases). This CDR3 comprises 15 residues. Germline loops: CDR1 SGHRS, CDR2 YFSETQ. Trimming cost V 7 bases and J 1 base, with 17 bases left between them. CDR3 in amino acids: CASLRDGQFNYGYTF. Here the CDR3 DNA reads TGCGCCAGCCTCCGGGACGGACAATTTAACTATGGCTACACCTTC.

The chain carries TRBV9 and TRBJ2-3; D is unresolved. V was pared by 3 bases and J by 5 bases, with 7 bases between. There are 12 residues in the CDR3. Germline V gene data show CDR1 as SGDLS and CDR2 as YYNGEE. The CDR3 protein is CASSEALDTQYF. DNA for the CDR3: TGTGCCAGCAGCGAGGCTTTAGATACGCAGTATTTT.

The rearrangement joins TRBV7-2 to TRBJ2-3; a possible D gene is TRBD1 (5 bases). V was clipped by 1 base and J by 8 bases, with 16 bases between them. The germline V gene encodes CDR1 SGHTA and CDR2 FQGNSA. The CDR3 runs to 15 residues. This CDR3 reads CASSLGVRETGTQYF. In nucleotides, the CDR3 is TGTGCCAGCAGCTTAGGTGTCAGGGAAACGGGTACGCAGTATTTT.

The rearrangement joins TRBV30 to TRBJ1-2, with D uncertain. This CDR3 spans 13 amino acids. V dropped 3 bases and J dropped 2 bases, with 10 bases sitting between them. CDR1 and CDR2 from the germline V gene are GTSNPN and SVGIG (reference sequence). CDR3 amino acids: CAWSESLNYGYTF. The DNA of the CDR3 is TGTGCCTGGAGCGAAAGCTTGAACTATGGCTACACCTTC.

This clonotype was observed a few times. For the CDR3, the DNA is TGCGCCAGCAGCTTGCTTCCAGGGGCGGTCTACGAGCAGTACGTC. Residues: CASSLLPGAVYEQYV. The V gene is TRBV5-1, the J gene TRBJ2-7; D might be TRBD1 (6 bases). Germline assignment: CDR1 SGHRS and CDR2 YFSETQ. This CDR3 has 15 amino acids. V shed 1 base and J shed 3 bases, with 14 bases lying between them.

This clonotype was detected ten times or more. V and J are TRBV11-2 and TRBJ1-4, with no clear D. Germline V gene sequence: CDR1 SGHAT, CDR2 FQNNGV. The CDR3 spans 15 residues. V dropped 2 bases and J dropped 0 bases, with 7 bases sitting between them. The CDR3 spells CASSLMPATNEKLFF. For the CDR3, the DNA is TGTGCCAGCAGCTTAATGCCGGCAACTAATGAAAAACTGTTTTTT.

The chain employs TRBV18 and TRBJ2-7, with D maybe TRBD2 (5 bases). The CDR3 has 14 residues. Germline CDR1 KGHSH, CDR2 LQKENI. The V and J ends lost 7 bases and 3 bases respectively, with 16 bases between them. CDR3 amino acids: CASYLGVEGYEQYV. As DNA, the CDR3 is TGTGCCAGCTATCTCGGTGTTGAGGGCTACGAGCAGTACGTC.

The CDR3 reads CASSYRTGTPYEQYF. The CDR3 DNA reads TGTGCCAGCAGTTACCGGACGGGGACTCCCTACGAGCAGTACTTC. The gene calls are TRBV6-6 and TRBJ2-7; possible D gene TRBD2, 6 bases. The CDR3 runs to 15 residues. Trimming pared 2 bases from V and 2 bases from J, leaving 13 bases between. In germline, CDR1 is MNHNY, CDR2 SVGAGI (reference sequence).

The V call is TRBV6-5, the J call TRBJ1-6; D uncertain. The length of the CDR3 is 13 residues. Per the germline V gene, CDR1 is MNHEY and CDR2 is SVGAGI. Trimming removed 4 bases from V and 9 bases from J, with 10 bases in between. Here the CDR3 reads CASSSTPPSPLHF. CDR3 coding DNA: TGTGCCAGCAGTTCTACCCCTCCTTCACCCCTCCACTTT.

In its sample, this clonotype was seen a few times. The chain joins TRBV7-9 to TRBJ2-4; TRBD1 is a possible D gene (5 bases). The CDR3 is 13 residues long. V dropped 4 bases and J dropped 6 bases, with 10 bases sitting between them. Germline CDR1 is SEHNR and CDR2 is FQNEAQ (reference sequence). CDR3 residues: CASSYDTGNIQYF. CDR3 DNA sequence: TGTGCCAGCAGCTACGATACAGGAAACATTCAGTACTTC. Full variable domain (remainder filled in from reference TRBV7-9 and TRBJ2-4): DTGVSQNPRHKITKRGQNVTFRCDPISEHNRLYWYRQTLGQGPEFLTYFQNEAQLEKSRLLSDRFSAERPKGSFSTLEIQRTEQGDSAMYLCASSYDTGNIQYFGAGTRLSVL.

This clonotype came up a few times. The genes are TRBV2 and TRBJ1-5; D not certain. Trimming left V 5 bases short and J 6 bases short, with 8 bases between. Germline assignment: CDR1 SNHLY and CDR2 FYNNEI. The CDR3 loop spans 12 amino acids. CDR3 sequence reads: CASSSMGQPQHF. CDR3 DNA: TGTGCCAGCAGTTCGATGGGTCAGCCCCAGCATTTT.

The table lists this clonotype with a few counts. The V call is TRBV15, the J call TRBJ2-1; tentative D call: TRBD2 (6 bases). CDR3 length equals 15 residues. Looked up from germline, CDR1 is LNHNV and CDR2 is YYDKDF (reference sequence). Trimming left V 0 bases short and J 6 bases short, with 12 bases between. The CDR3 DNA reads as TGTGCCACCAGCAGAGATGTGGCGCGGGGCAATGAGCAGTTCTTC. This encodes CATSRDVARGNEQFF.

This clonotype was observed many times. V is TRBV5-1 and J is TRBJ2-3, with TRBD1 matching over 7 bases. Per germline, CDR1 SGHRS and CDR2 YFSETQ. The J segment lost 1 base and the V segment lost 4 bases, leaving 6 bases of the junction unmatched. The CDR3 extends over 15 amino acids. The CDR3 loop is CASSPGQPRTDTQYF. Written as DNA, the CDR3 is TGCGCCAGCAGCCCGGGACAGCCCCGCACAGATACGCAGTATTTT.

In its sample, this clonotype was seen many times. The chain couples TRBV29-1 to TRBJ2-7; a weak D match, TRBD1 (6 bases). The germline CDR1 and CDR2 sequences are SQVTM and ANQGSEA. The V gene lost 4 bases and the J gene lost 5 bases, with 15 bases spanning the gap. The CDR3 is 13 amino acids. This chain's CDR3 is CSVVGGPPNEQYF. The CDR3 nucleotides are TGCAGCGTTGTAGGGGGTCCCCCTAACGAGCAGTACTTC.

The chain is built from TRBV10-3 and TRBJ2-3; the match to TRBD2 covers 11 bases. V trimming: 6 bases; J trimming: 9 bases; junction bases outside the gene matches: 5. CDR3 size: 13 residues. Germline CDR1 is ENHRY and CDR2 is SYGVKD. The CDR3 protein is CAISTGLAVTQYF. The CDR3 region has the DNA TGTGCCATCAGCACGGGACTAGCGGTGACGCAGTATTTT.

The chain is built from TRBV19 and TRBJ2-1; 10 bases align to TRBD1. This CDR3 has 19 amino acids. J was trimmed by 1 base and V by 1 base; bases with no gene match: 10. Looked up from germline, CDR1 is LNHDA and CDR2 is SQIVND (reference sequence). CDR3: CASSIGRQGAMTSYNEQFF. CDR3 DNA: TGTGCCAGTAGTATAGGGAGACAGGGGGCCATGACGTCCTACAATGAGCAGTTCTTC.

A few counts support this clonotype. This sequence joins TRBV3-1 and TRBJ2-1; 7 positions agree with TRBD2. Germline-derived CDR1 and CDR2 are LGHDT and YNNKEL (reference sequence). The J segment lost 8 bases and the V segment lost 4 bases, leaving 2 bases of the junction unmatched. The CDR3 runs 12 residues. CDR3 sequence reads: CASSRTRDEQFF. The CDR3 bases are TGTGCCAGCAGCCGGACTAGGGATGAGCAGTTCTTC.

The genes are TRBV5-6 and TRBJ1-4; 7 bases align to TRBD1. Germline V gives CDR1 SGHDT, CDR2 YYEEEE. This CDR3 contains 12 residues. J gave up 12 bases and V 4 bases, and 6 bases lay outside the gene matches. In nucleotides, the CDR3 is TGTGCCAGCAGCCGCGGGACAGCGGAACTGTTTTTT. Translating it yields CASSRGTAELFF.

This clonotype has at least ten counts. The chain couples TRBV2 to TRBJ2-2; TRBD2 agrees at 10 bases. Germline V gene data show CDR1 as SNHLY and CDR2 as FYNNEI. The trim removed 6 bases at V and 0 bases at J, leaving 10 bases unmatched. The CDR3 spans 18 residues. For the CDR3, the DNA is TGTGCCAGCAGCACCCGTCTCCTAGCGGGGGCGAACACCGGGGAGCTGTTTTTT. Its protein is CASSTRLLAGANTGELFF.

The chain carries TRBV5-1 and TRBJ1-2, with TRBD1 as a possible D gene (6 bases). The CDR3 contains 12 residues. The V gene lost 4 bases and the J gene lost 13 bases, with 17 bases spanning the gap. CDR1 is SGHRS, CDR2 YFSETQ, per germline. Here the CDR3 DNA reads TGCGCCAGCAGCCTACGGACAGAGGGGCTCACCTTC. It yields the protein CASSLRTEGLTF.

This clonotype was detected only a few times. The chain recombines TRBV27 with TRBJ2-3; D unresolved. CDR1 MNHEY and CDR2 SMNVEV come from the germline V gene (reference sequence). V lost 6 bases to trimming and J lost 5 bases, with 9 bases between them. The CDR3 extends over 12 amino acids. The CDR3 here is CASRVGRDTQYF. The CDR3 DNA reads as TGTGCCAGCAGGGTGGGTCGAGATACGCAGTATTTT.